This T cell receptor (beta chain) was sequenced for a study of T cells in Graves' hyperthyroidism and ophthalmopathy. Study-wide results and caveats: With a median lead of around 5.9 months before onset, the model predicted ophthalmopathy.

Researchers amplified the TCR beta CDR3 regions from RNA transcripts. The primer set for the first-round RT-PCR of the TCR CDR3 was HTBI. Each CDR3 protein gets one entry after TCRdb re-called the multiplex PCR reads with MiXCR. The table shows under 600,000 distinct CDR3 sequences, with roughly a sixth occurring only once. The CDR3 extends over 15 amino acids. V lost 0 bases to trimming and J lost 0 bases, with 11 bases between them. Germline V gives CDR1 DFQATT, CDR2 SNEGSKA (reference sequence). Ten or more counts support this clonotype. Its antigen is unknown. The sequencing sample was made of blood. The TCR was taken from a woman aged 40 to 50 with Graves' ophthalmopathy. The chain uses TRBV20-1 and TRBJ1-1; possibly TRBD1 for D (6 bases). CDR3 protein: CSAREGGAMNTEAFF. DNA of the CDR3: TGCAGTGCTAGAGAAGGGGGTGCAATGAACACTGAAGCTTTCTTT.